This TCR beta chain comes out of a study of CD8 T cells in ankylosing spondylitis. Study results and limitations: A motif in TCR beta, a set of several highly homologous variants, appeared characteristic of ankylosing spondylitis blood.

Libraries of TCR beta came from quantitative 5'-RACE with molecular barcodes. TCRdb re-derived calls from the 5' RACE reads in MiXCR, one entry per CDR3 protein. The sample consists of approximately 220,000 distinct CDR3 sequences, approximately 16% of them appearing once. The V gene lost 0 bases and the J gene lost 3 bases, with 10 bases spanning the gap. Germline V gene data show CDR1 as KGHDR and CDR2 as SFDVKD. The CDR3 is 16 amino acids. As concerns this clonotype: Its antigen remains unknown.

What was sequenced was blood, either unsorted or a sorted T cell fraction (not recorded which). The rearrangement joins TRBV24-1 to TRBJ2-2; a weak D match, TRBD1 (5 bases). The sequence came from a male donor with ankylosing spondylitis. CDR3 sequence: CATSDLYRGDTGELFF. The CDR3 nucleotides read TGTGCCACCAGTGATTTGTATAGGGGCGACACCGGGGAGCTGTTTTTT.